The T cell receptor (beta chain) under discussion was sequenced for a study of identical twins. Overall study findings and caveats: Beta out-of-frame sequences showed weaker excess twin sharing.

TCRdb re-called the 5' RACE reads through MiXCR, storing one row per CDR3 protein. The repertoire consists of more than 400,000 distinct CDR3 sequences, with 13% to 15% occurring once and the leading ten covering 0.35% to 0.45%. V was shortened by 1 base and J by 4 bases, with 8 bases between the two germline ends. The CDR3 is 13 amino acids. Per germline, CDR1 MNHNS and CDR2 SASEGT. The sample holds a few counts of this clonotype. As yet, its antigen is unknown. Each donor was a healthy Caucasian. These data also formed part of another study, on yellow fever vaccine responses in identical twins. As that study records: A vaccine T cell response that seemed partly convergent and partly personalized was reported in twins.

The V gene is TRBV6-1, the J gene TRBJ2-7; D remains ambiguous. The TCR originated in a woman aged 18-29 years in good health. Sequences were obtained from CD4+ T cells sorted from blood. The CDR3 sequence is CASSEVSLYEQYF. DNA for the CDR3: TGTGCCAGCAGTGAAGTTTCCCTGTACGAGCAGTACTTC.